This T cell receptor (beta chain) comes out of a study of shared clonotypes between healthy human individuals. Every immunoSEQ plate was one replicate of a subset's evenly spread DNA. The table came from immunoSEQ multiplex PCR; TCRdb's copy has only in-frame clones and leaves some out. The repertoire holds hundreds of thousands of clones, with 79% as singletons. This clone appeared once. The CDR3 covers 13 residues. Germline assignment: CDR1 SGHVS and CDR2 FNYEAQ. V trimming: 8 bases; J trimming: 5 bases; junction bases outside the gene matches: 8. The source is a middle-aged woman in good health. Some clones in this sample may be carry-over from other donors' samples. V and J are TRBV7-6 and TRBJ2-5, with 7 bases identical to TRBD2. The sequenced sample consisted of PBMCs. CDR3 residues: CASSGAGVETQYF. CDR3 bases: TGTGCCAGCTCGGGTGCGGGAGTGGAGACCCAGTACTTC.